This entry is about one T cell receptor (beta chain). Per the authors' pipeline: Amplification from reference gene primers served as the basis for estimated nucleated cell counts. Clones were sequenced by immunoSEQ multiplex PCR, and TCRdb holds only the in-frame ones, with some missing. From that table come the V and J calls and clone size; the DNA was used to work out D and trimming. The sample has about 94,000 clones, about 80% seen once. This sample was included in a study of blood T cell repertoires in COVID-19. Study-level background: The samples span acute and convalescent COVID-19 from the United States, Italy and Spain. PBMCs, B-cell-depleted T cells, or T cells provided the cDNA or gDNA that made up the material.

This clonotype originated in a human donor in a cohort sampled during active COVID-19. Sequencing used peripheral blood.

The chain's CDR3 is CASSLSGSSYEQYF. The CDR3 DNA is TGTGCCAGCAGCTTGAGCGGGAGCTCCTACGAGCAGTACTTC. The V and J genes are TRBV7-9 and TRBJ2-7; 8 positions agree with TRBD2. Losses at the gene ends were 3 bases for V and 0 bases for J; bases not matched to a gene: 1. CDR3 size: 14 residues. The V gene's germline CDR1 is SEHNR and CDR2 FQNEAQ (reference sequence).